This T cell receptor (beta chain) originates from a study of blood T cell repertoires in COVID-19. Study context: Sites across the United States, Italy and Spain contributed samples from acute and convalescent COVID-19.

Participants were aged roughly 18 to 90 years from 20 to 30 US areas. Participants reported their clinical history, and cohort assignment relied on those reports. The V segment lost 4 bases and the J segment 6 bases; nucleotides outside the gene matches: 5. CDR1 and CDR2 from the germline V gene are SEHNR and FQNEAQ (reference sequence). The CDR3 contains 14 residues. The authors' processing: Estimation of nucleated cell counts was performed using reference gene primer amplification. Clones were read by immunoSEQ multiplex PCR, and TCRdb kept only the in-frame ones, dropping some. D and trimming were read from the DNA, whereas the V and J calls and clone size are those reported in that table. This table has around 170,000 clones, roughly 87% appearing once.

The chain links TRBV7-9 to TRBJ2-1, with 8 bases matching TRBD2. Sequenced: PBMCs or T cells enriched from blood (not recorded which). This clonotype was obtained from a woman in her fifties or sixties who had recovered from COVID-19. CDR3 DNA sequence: TGTGCCAGCAGCTCAGGGACTAGTATCAATGAGCAGTTCTTC. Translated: CASSSGTSINEQFF.